A single count supports the clone carrying this TCR beta chain. Roughly 0.45 to 1 ug RNA was reverse transcribed with random hexamers. Each CDR3 protein is one row after TCRdb ran MiXCR on the immunoSEQ multiplex PCR reads. The sample contains roughly 200,000 distinct CDR3 sequences, 95% of which appear only once. The sample is drawn from a study of CD8 T cells in Susac syndrome. Germline lookup yields CDR1 MGHDK and CDR2 SYGVNS. Trimming pared 1 base from V and 0 bases from J, leaving 6 bases between. The CDR3 has 15 residues. The sequence derives from a human donor in good health. The chain joins TRBV25-1 to TRBJ2-2, with unresolved D. The specimen sequenced was CD4+ T cells from PBMCs. CDR3 bases: TGTGCCAGCAGTGAATCAAGAACGAACACCGGGGAGCTGTTTTTT. It yields the protein CASSESRTNTGELFF.